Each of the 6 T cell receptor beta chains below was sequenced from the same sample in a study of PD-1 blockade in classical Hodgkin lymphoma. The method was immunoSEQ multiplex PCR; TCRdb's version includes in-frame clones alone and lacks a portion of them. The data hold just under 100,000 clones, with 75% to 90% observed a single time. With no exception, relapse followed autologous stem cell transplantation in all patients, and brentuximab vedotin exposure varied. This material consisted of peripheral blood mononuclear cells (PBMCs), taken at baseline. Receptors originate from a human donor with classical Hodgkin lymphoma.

CDR3 nucleotides: TGCGCCAGCAGTTCACAGGGGCTGGTGTCTAATGAAAAACTGTTTTTT. Its protein product is CASSSQGLVSNEKLFF. The V and J genes are TRBV5-1 and TRBJ1-4; 7 nucleotides match TRBD1. Germline V lookup: CDR1 SGHRS, CDR2 YFSETQ. CDR3 length: 16 amino acids. The trim removed 5 bases at V and 3 bases at J, leaving 10 bases unmatched.

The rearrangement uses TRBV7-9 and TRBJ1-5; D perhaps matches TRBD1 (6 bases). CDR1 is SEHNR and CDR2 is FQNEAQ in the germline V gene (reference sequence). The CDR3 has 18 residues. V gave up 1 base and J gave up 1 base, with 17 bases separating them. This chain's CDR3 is CASSLENREVGSNQPQHF. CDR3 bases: TGTGCCAGCAGCTTAGAAAACAGGGAGGTAGGGAGCAATCAGCCCCAGCATTTT.

CDR3 DNA sequence: TGTGCCATCAAAGGAGCGGGGGGCGGAGAGACCCAGTACTTC. Translating it yields CAIKGAGGGETQYF. The genes are TRBV10-3 and TRBJ2-5, with 9 bases identical to TRBD2. The CDR3 covers 14 residues. Germline CDR1 reads ENHRY; CDR2 reads SYGVKD. V was clipped by 7 bases and J by 4 bases; unmatched bases: 7.

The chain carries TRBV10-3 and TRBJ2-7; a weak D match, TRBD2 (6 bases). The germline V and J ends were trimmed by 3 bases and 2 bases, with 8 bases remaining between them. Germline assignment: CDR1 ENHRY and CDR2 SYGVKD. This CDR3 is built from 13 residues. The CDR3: CAISEWEAYEQYF. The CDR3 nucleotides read TGTGCCATCAGTGAATGGGAGGCCTACGAGCAGTACTTC.

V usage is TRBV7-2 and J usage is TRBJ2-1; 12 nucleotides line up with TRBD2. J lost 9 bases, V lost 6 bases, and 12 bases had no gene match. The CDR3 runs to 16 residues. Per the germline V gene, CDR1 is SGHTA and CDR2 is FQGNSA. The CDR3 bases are TGTGCCAGCAGGCCTCTCACGCTAGCGGGAGGGGGTGAGCAGTTCTTC. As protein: CASRPLTLAGGGEQFF.

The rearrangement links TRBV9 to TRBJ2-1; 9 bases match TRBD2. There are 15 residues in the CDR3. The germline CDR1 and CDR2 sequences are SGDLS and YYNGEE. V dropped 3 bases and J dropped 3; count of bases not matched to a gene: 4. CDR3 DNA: TGTGCCAGCAGCGGTAGCGGGAGTTACTACAATGAGCAGTTCTTC. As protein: CASSGSGSYYNEQFF.